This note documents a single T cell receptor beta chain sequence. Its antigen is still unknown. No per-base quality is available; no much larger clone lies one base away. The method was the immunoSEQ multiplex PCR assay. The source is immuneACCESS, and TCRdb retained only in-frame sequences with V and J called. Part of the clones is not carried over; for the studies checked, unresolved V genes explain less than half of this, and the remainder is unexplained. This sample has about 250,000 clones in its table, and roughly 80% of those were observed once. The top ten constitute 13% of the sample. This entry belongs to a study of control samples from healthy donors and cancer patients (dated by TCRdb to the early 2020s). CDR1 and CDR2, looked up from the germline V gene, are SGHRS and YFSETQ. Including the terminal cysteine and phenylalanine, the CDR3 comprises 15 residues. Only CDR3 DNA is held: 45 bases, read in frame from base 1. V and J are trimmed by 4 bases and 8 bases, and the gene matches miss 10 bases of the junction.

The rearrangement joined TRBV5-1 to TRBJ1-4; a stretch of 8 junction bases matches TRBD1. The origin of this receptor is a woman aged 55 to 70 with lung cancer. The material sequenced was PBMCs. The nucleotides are TGCGCCAGCAGCACCGACGGGGGGACAGGAGAAAAACTGTTTTTT. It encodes CASSTDGGTGEKLFF. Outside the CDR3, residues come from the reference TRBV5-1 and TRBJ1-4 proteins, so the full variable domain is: KAGVTQTPRYLIKTRGQQVTLSCSPISGHRSVSWYQQTPGQGLQFLFEYFSETQRNKGNFPGRFSGRQFSNSRSEMNVSTLELGDSALYLCASSTDGGTGEKLFFGSGTQLSVL.